These T cell receptor beta chains were read from a single sample in a study of blood T cell repertoires in COVID-19. Profiling relied on immunoSEQ multiplex PCR, and the TCRdb table lists in-frame clones only, not all of them. In the table there are tens of thousands of clones, about 91% of which are singletons. The sequencing input was peripheral blood. Every receptor here comes from a man in his 70s with active or convalescent COVID-19. Both conserved end residues are part of each CDR3. Fields, in order: CDR3 DNA, CDR3 protein, D gene, clone size, V gene, J gene. The D gene is left open where the match is weak. Clone size is stated in some rows and not others, as once, few, many or a class when expanded.

TGTGCCCGACAGGGGGTTGACTATGGCTACACCTTC	CARQGVDYGYTF	TRBD1	NA	TRBV30	TRBJ1-2
TGTGCCAGCAGCTCCCTCGGAGGAATCGATCAGCCCCAGCATTTT	CASSSLGGIDQPQHF	NA	NA	TRBV5-5	TRBJ1-5
TGTGCCAGCAGCCTGGACAGGGGTCGAGACACTGAAGCTTTCTTT	CASSLDRGRDTEAFF	TRBD1	NA	TRBV4-2	TRBJ1-1
TGTGCCAGCAGGGGGACAGGGGATGTTAACTATGGCTACACCTTC	CASRGTGDVNYGYTF	TRBD1	NA	TRBV6-5	TRBJ1-2
TGCGCCAGCAGCTTACAGGACGGCACTGAAGCTTTCTTT	CASSLQDGTEAFF	NA	NA	TRBV5-1	TRBJ1-1
TGTGCCACCAGTGATCCAGGAGGCGATGGCTACACCTTC	CATSDPGGDGYTF	NA	NA	TRBV24-1	TRBJ1-2
TGTGCCAGCTCACGAAACAGGGATGCTAATGAAAAACTGTTTTTT	CASSRNRDANEKLFF	NA	once	TRBV18	TRBJ1-4
TGTGCCACCGAGAGGGGCGCGGGGACTGAAGCTTTCTTT	CATERGAGTEAFF	NA	NA	TRBV19	TRBJ1-1
TGCGCCAGCAGCCAAGCGCTACCTTCGGGTTATGGCTACACCTTC	CASSQALPSGYGYTF	NA	NA	TRBV4-1	TRBJ1-2
TGTGCCAGCAGCCCCTCAGCGGAAGGAAACACCATATATTTT	CASSPSAEGNTIYF	NA	NA	TRBV3-1/TRBV3-2	TRBJ1-3
TGTGCCAGCAGCTTAAAGGACATCGCGGAAAAACTGTTTTTT	CASSLKDIAEKLFF	NA	few	TRBV13	TRBJ1-4
TGTGCCAGCAGCAAGCCCTTTAGCTATAATTCACCCCTCCACTTT	CASSKPFSYNSPLHF	NA	NA	TRBV21-1	TRBJ1-6
TGTGCCAGCAGGAGGACTAGCTCCCAAGAGACCCAGTACTTC	CASRRTSSQETQYF	TRBD2	NA	TRBV2	TRBJ2-5
TGTGCCATCAGGAAACGACTAGTAACCGATACGCAGTATTTT	CAIRKRLVTDTQYF	NA	NA	TRBV10-3	TRBJ2-3
TGTGCCAGCAGCCGTCCCTTCCGGGACAGCTACGAGCAGTACTTC	CASSRPFRDSYEQYF	NA	NA	TRBV21-1	TRBJ2-7
TGTGCCAGCAGGGACAGTTGGCTTTATGGCTACACCTTC	CASRDSWLYGYTF	NA	NA	TRBV25-1	TRBJ1-2
TGTGCCAGCAGATGGGGGGGGAATCAGCCCCAGCATTTT	CASRWGGNQPQHF	NA	NA	TRBV28	TRBJ1-5
TGTGCCAGCAGCCAAGGGGTCAGTGTTTTGTTCTATGAGCAGTTCTTC	CASSQGVSVLFYEQFF	NA	NA	TRBV11-2	TRBJ2-1
TGTGCCAGCTCACCCCGTCGGGACAGAGAGAATGGCTACACCTTC	CASSPRRDRENGYTF	TRBD1	NA	TRBV18	TRBJ1-2
TGTGCCAGCAGTTCCACAGGGCTGACTAATGAAAAACTGTTTTTT	CASSSTGLTNEKLFF	NA	NA	TRBV28	TRBJ1-4
TGTGCCAGCAGTTTAAATTACTATCAGCCCCAGCATTTT	CASSLNYYQPQHF	NA	once	TRBV12-3/TRBV12-4	TRBJ1-5
TGTGCCAGCAGCACGGGAGGGTATGGCTACACCTTC	CASSTGGYGYTF	NA	NA	TRBV5-6	TRBJ1-2
TGTGCCTGGAGCCGAGGGCGAGGGTGGACAGATACGCAGTATTTT	CAWSRGRGWTDTQYF	NA	NA	TRBV30	TRBJ2-3
TGTGCCAGCAGTTACCGCGCGGACAGGAACTATGGCTACACCTTC	CASSYRADRNYGYTF	TRBD1	NA	TRBV6-5	TRBJ1-2
TGTGCCAGCAGCCCATCCCAATACGAGCAGTACTTC	CASSPSQYEQYF	NA	NA	TRBV7-8	TRBJ2-7
TGTGCCAGCAGCCTGGGACAGGGAGGCAATCAGCCCCAGCATTTT	CASSLGQGGNQPQHF	TRBD1	NA	TRBV11-2	TRBJ1-5
TGTGCCAGCAGCGTTGGGACAGGTGCAGGAAACACCATATATTTT	CASSVGTGAGNTIYF	TRBD1	NA	TRBV9	TRBJ1-3
TGTGCCAGCAGCGCCCGGACAGACAACTATGGCTACACCTTC	CASSARTDNYGYTF	NA	NA	TRBV9	TRBJ1-2